Given below is one T cell receptor (beta chain) in context. Its antigen is currently unknown. A read error is likely, as this CDR3 ends without the conserved phenylalanine or tryptophan. The data stem from a study of breast tumors, draining lymph nodes, adjacent tissues. General observations from the study: The data were judged consistent with most tumor T cells coming from lymph node and expanding in tumor. Luminal-like breast cancer showed significantly greater tumor-nontumor repertoire similarity than basal-like breast cancer did. Tumor repertoires ranked between lymph nodes and nontumor tissue in diversity, with V and J gene preferences. That most tumor T cells come from lymph nodes remained unproven.

The CDR3 covers 16 residues. CDR1 and CDR2 (germline): MNHEY, SVGAGI. Each CDR3 protein gets one entry after TCRdb re-called the multiplex PCR reads with MiXCR. The sample shows about 20,000 distinct CDR3 sequences, 43% of them seen only once. The source is a female donor with breast cancer. Some clones in this sample may be carry-over from other donors' samples. Sequenced material: breast tumor tissue. The rearrangement links TRBV6-5 to TRBJ2-2, with 11 bases matching TRBD1. Here the CDR3 reads CACSHLGQGANGELFL. CDR3 nucleotide sequence: TGTGCCTGCAGTCACCTCGGACAGGGGGCGAACGGGGAGCTGTTTCTT.